This entry is about one T cell receptor (beta chain). These data originate in a study of blood T cell repertoires in COVID-19. This CDR3 has 18 amino acids. The ends lost 5 bases at V and 5 bases at J; junction bases unmatched: 16. The germline V gene has CDR1 MDHEN and CDR2 SYDVKM. Sequencing was performed with immunoSEQ multiplex PCR; in TCRdb, only in-frame clones are kept and a portion is missing. The sample gives roughly 400,000 clones, 85% to 90% of which show up once; 1.5% to 2% is in the top ten. The chain couples TRBV28 to TRBJ2-1, with 9 bases aligning to TRBD1. The sequence came from a woman aged 30 to 39 who had recovered from COVID-19. Sequencing input: PBMCs or T cells enriched from blood (not recorded which). As DNA, the CDR3 is TGTGCCAGCAGTGTCGGGACAGGGCTAATGGATAGGAACAATGAGCAGTTCTTC. It yields the protein CASSVGTGLMDRNNEQFF.